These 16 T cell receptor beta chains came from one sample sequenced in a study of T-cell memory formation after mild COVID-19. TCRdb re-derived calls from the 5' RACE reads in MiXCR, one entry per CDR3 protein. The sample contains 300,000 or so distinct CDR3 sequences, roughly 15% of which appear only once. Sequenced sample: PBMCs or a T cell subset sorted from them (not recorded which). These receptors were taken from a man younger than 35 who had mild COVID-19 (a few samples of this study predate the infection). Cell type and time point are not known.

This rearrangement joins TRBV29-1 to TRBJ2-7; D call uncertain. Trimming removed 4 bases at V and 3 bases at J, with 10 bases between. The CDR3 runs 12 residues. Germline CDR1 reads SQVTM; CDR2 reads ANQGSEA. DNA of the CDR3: TGCAGCGTTGTGTCGGCCGGCTACGAGCAGTACTTC. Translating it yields CSVVSAGYEQYF.

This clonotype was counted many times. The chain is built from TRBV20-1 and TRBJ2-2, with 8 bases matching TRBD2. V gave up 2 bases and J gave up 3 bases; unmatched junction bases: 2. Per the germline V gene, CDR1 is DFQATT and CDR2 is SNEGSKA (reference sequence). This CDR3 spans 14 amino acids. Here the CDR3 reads CSARSSGDTGELFF. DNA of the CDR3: TGCAGTGCTAGAAGTAGCGGGGACACCGGGGAGCTGTTTTTT.

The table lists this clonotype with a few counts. This chain's CDR3 is CASSSSNDLDTQYF. In nucleotides, the CDR3 is TGTGCCAGCAGTTCGTCCAACGATTTAGATACGCAGTATTTT. V and J are TRBV27 and TRBJ2-3, with no clear D. V gave up 4 bases and J gave up 5 bases, with 13 bases separating them. Germline-derived CDR1 and CDR2 are MNHEY and SMNVEV (reference sequence). CDR3 length: 14 amino acids.

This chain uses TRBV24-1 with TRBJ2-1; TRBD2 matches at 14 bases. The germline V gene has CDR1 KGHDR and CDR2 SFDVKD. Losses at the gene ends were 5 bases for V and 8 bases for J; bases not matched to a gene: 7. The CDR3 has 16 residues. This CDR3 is CATSVWTSGGNDEQFF. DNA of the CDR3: TGTGCCACCAGTGTCTGGACTAGCGGGGGGAACGATGAGCAGTTCTTC.

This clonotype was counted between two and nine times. Here the CDR3 DNA reads TGTGCCAGCGGGGACCTTAGCAATCAGCCCCAGCATTTT. This codes for CASGDLSNQPQHF. This chain connects TRBV27 to TRBJ1-5; a weak D match, TRBD1 (5 bases). Germline V gene sequence: CDR1 MNHEY, CDR2 SMNVEV (reference sequence). V lost 8 bases to trimming and J lost 0 bases, with 8 bases between them. This CDR3 region has 13 residues.

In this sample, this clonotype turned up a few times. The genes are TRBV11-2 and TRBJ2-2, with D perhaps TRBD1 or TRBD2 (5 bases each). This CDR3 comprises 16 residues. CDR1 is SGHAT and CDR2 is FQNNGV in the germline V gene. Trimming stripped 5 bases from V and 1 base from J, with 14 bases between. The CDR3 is CASSNRGAGNTGELFF. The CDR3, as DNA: TGTGCCAGCAGCAACCGAGGGGCAGGGAACACCGGGGAGCTGTTTTTT. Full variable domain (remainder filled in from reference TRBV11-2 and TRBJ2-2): EAGVAQSPRYKIIEKRQSVAFWCNPISGHATLYWYQQILGQGPKLLIQFQNNGVVDDSQLPKDRFSAERLKGVDSTLKIQPAKLEDSAVYLCASSNRGAGNTGELFFGEGSRLTVL.

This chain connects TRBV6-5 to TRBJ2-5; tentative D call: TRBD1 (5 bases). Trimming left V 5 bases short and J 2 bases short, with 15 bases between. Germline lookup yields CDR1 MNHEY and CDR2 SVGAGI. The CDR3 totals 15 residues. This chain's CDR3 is CASSPTGAIQETQYF. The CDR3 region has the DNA TGTGCCAGCAGTCCAACAGGAGCAATTCAAGAGACCCAGTACTTC.

The CDR3 DNA follows: TGTGCCAGCAGCATCGAAAGGGTGTTGGAGACCCAGTACTTC. Translated: CASSIERVLETQYF. The chain combines TRBV6-2 or TRBV6-3 with TRBJ2-5, with D unresolved. This CDR3 is 14 amino acids long. Trimming stripped 6 bases from V and 5 bases from J, with 16 bases between. Germline assignment: CDR1 MNHEY and CDR2 SVGEGT.

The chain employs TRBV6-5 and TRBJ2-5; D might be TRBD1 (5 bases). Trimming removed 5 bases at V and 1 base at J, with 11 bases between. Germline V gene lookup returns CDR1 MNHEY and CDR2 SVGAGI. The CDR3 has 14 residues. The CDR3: CASSGAPSQETQYF. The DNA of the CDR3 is TGTGCCAGCAGTGGGGCCCCGTCCCAAGAGACCCAGTACTTC.

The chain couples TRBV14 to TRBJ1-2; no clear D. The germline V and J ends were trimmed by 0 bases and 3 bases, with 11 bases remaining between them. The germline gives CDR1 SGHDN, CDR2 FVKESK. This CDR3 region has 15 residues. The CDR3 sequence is CASSQDRSSYYGYTF. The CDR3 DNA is TGTGCCAGCAGCCAAGATCGTTCAAGTTACTATGGCTACACCTTC.

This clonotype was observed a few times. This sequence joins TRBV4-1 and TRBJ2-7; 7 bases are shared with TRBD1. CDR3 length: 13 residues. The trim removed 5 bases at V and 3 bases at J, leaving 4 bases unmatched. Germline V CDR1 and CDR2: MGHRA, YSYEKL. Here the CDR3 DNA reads TGCGCCAGCAGCTACCGGGACAGCTACGAGCAGTACTTC. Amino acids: CASSYRDSYEQYF.

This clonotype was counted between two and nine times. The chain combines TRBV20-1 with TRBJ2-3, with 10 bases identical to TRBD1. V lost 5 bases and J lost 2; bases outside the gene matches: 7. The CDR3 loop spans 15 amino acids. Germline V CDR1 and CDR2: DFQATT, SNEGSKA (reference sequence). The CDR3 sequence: CSAPGGQGFTDTQYF. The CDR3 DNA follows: TGCAGTGCTCCCGGGGGACAGGGGTTCACAGATACGCAGTATTTT.

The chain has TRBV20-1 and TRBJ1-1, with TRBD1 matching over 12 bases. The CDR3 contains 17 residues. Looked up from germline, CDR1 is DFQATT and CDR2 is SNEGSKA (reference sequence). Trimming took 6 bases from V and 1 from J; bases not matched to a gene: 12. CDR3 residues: CSAVPAGTGGWNTEAFF. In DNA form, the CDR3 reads TGCAGTGCCGTACCAGCCGGGACAGGGGGCTGGAACACTGAAGCTTTCTTT.

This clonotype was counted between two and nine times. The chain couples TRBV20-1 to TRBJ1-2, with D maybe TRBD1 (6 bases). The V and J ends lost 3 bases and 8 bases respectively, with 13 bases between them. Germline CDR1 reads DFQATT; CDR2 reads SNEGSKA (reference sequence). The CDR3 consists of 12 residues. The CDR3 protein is CSARVGAYGYTF. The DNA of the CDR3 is TGCAGTGCTAGGGTGGGGGCCTACGGCTACACCTTC.

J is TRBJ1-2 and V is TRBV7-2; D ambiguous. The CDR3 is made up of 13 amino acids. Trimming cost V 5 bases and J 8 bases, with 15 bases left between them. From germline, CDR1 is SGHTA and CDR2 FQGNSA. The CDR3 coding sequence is TGTGCCAGCAGCCTGAGACCGGATAGGGGCTACACCTTC. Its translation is CASSLRPDRGYTF.

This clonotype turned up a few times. The CDR3 region is CASNHQSRDRERDTQYF. The CDR3 DNA follows: TGTGCCAGCAACCACCAGAGCCGGGACAGAGAGAGAGATACGCAGTATTTT. The chain employs TRBV7-9 and TRBJ2-3; 7 positions agree with TRBD1. The CDR3 runs to 17 residues. After removal of 7 bases from V and 5 bases from J, the junction contained 18 bases not matched to a gene. CDR1 and CDR2 (germline): SEHNR, FQNEAQ (reference sequence).